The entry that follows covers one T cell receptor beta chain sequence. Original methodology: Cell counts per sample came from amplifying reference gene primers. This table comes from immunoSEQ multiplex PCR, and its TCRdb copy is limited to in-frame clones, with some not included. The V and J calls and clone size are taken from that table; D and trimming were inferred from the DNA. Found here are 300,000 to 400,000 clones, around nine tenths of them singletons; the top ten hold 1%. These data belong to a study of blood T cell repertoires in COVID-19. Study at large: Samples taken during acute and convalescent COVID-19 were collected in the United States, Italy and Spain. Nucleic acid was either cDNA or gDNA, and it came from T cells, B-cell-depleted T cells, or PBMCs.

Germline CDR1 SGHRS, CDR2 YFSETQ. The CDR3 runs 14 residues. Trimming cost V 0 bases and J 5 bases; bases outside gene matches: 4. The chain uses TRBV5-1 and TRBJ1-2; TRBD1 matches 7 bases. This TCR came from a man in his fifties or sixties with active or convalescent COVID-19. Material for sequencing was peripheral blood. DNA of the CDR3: TGCGCCAGCAGCTTGGGAGGGACAGTTTATGGCTACACCTTC. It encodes CASSLGGTVYGYTF. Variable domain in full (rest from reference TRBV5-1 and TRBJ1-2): KAGVTQTPRYLIKTRGQQVTLSCSPISGHRSVSWYQQTPGQGLQFLFEYFSETQRNKGNFPGRFSGRQFSNSRSEMNVSTLELGDSALYLCASSLGGTVYGYTFGSGTRLTVV.